Listed below are T cell receptor beta chains from one sample, sequenced in a study of regulatory T cells in long-lasting Graves disease. From the multiplex PCR reads, TCRdb called clonotypes with MiXCR, one entry per CDR3 protein. The sample lists fewer than 550,000 distinct CDR3 sequences, approximately 21% seen once, with around 7% in the top ten. The sequencing used peripheral blood mononuclear cells (PBMCs), collected when the disease was refractory, from a patient treated with antithyroid drugs. All receptors derive from a female donor with Graves disease. Each CDR3 is given with its conserved first and last residue. The D gene is left open where the match is weak. The listing skips clone size in some rows; elsewhere it reads once, few, many or a size class.

d_call: -; v_call: TRBV6-5; j_call: TRBJ1-2; clone_size: many; cdr3_nt: TGTGCCAGCAATTACGGGGAAGGGAACTACTATGGCTACACCTTC; cdr3_aa: CASNYGEGNYYGYTF
d_call: -; v_call: TRBV6-2/TRBV6-3; j_call: TRBJ2-2; clone_size: -; cdr3_nt: TGTGCCATCACCCAGGGACTTCGGACCGGGGAGCTGTTTTTT; cdr3_aa: CAITQGLRTGELFF
d_call: -; v_call: TRBV28; j_call: TRBJ2-2; clone_size: -; cdr3_nt: TGTGCCGGCAGCCGTAGACAAGTCACCGGGGAGCTGTTTTTT; cdr3_aa: CAGSRRQVTGELFF
d_call: -; v_call: TRBV5-1; j_call: TRBJ2-4; clone_size: -; cdr3_nt: TGCGCCAGCAGCCTGGTACCAGGGCAGGGTGGCATTCAGTACTTC; cdr3_aa: CASSLVPGQGGIQYF
d_call: -; v_call: TRBV9; j_call: TRBJ2-5; clone_size: few; cdr3_nt: TGTGCCAGCAGCGTAGCCCTGGGAGTCCAAGAGACCCAGTACTTC; cdr3_aa: CASSVALGVQETQYF
d_call: -; v_call: TRBV25-1; j_call: TRBJ2-5; clone_size: -; cdr3_nt: TGTGCCAGCAGTGACTCCAGAGAACAAGAGACCCAGTACTTC; cdr3_aa: CASSDSREQETQYF
d_call: -; v_call: TRBV19; j_call: TRBJ1-5; clone_size: -; cdr3_nt: TGTGCCAGTAGCAACGAAACAGGGAGGTTTCGGGGTCAGCCCCAGCATTTT; cdr3_aa: CASSNETGRFRGQPQHF
d_call: TRBD1; v_call: TRBV13; j_call: TRBJ1-1; clone_size: many; cdr3_nt: TGTGCCAGCAGCTCCCCGGGACAGGGGGCGATTGAAGCTTTCTTT; cdr3_aa: CASSSPGQGAIEAFF
d_call: -; v_call: TRBV27; j_call: TRBJ1-6; clone_size: many; cdr3_nt: TGTGCCAGCAGGTCGGATGCATATAATTCACCCCTCCACTTT; cdr3_aa: CASRSDAYNSPLHF
d_call: -; v_call: TRBV9; j_call: TRBJ1-1; clone_size: many; cdr3_nt: TGTGCCAGCAGCCCCAGGACGGCCCCGAACACTGAAGCTTTCTTT; cdr3_aa: CASSPRTAPNTEAFF
d_call: TRBD1; v_call: TRBV30; j_call: TRBJ1-5; clone_size: few; cdr3_nt: TGTGCCTGGACTGGACAGGGGCCTTCCAATCAGCCCCAGCATTTT; cdr3_aa: CAWTGQGPSNQPQHF
d_call: -; v_call: TRBV5-1; j_call: TRBJ1-2; clone_size: many; cdr3_nt: TGCGCCAGCAGCCAAGAATCTCCGTGGGGGATGTCTAACTATGGCTACACCTTC; cdr3_aa: CASSQESPWGMSNYGYTF
d_call: -; v_call: TRBV4-1; j_call: TRBJ2-7; clone_size: -; cdr3_nt: TGCGCCAGCAGCCAACCGGGACAAGTCTACGAGCAGTACTTC; cdr3_aa: CASSQPGQVYEQYF
d_call: TRBD1; v_call: TRBV28; j_call: TRBJ2-5; clone_size: many; cdr3_nt: TGTGCCAGCAGTTTCGGTGGAGCGGGACAGGGGGAAGAGACCCAGTACTTC; cdr3_aa: CASSFGGAGQGEETQYF